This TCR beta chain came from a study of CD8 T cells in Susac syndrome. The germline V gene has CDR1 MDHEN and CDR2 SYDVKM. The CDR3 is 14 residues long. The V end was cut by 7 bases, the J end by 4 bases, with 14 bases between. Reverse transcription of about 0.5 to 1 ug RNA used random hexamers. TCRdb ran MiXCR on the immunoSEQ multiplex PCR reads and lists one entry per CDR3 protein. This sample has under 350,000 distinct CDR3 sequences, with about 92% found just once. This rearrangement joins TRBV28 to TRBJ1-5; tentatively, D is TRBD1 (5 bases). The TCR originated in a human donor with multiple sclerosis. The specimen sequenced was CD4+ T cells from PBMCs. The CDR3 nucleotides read TGTGCCAGCAATTTGGGACTGCGGAATCAGCCCCAGCATTTT. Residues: CASNLGLRNQPQHF. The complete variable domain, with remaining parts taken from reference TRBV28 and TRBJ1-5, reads DVKVTQSSRYLVKRTGEKVFLECVQDMDHENMFWYRQDPGLGLRLIYFSYDVKMKEKGDIPEGYSVSREKKERFSLILESASTNQTSMYLCASNLGLRNQPQHFGDGTRLSIL.